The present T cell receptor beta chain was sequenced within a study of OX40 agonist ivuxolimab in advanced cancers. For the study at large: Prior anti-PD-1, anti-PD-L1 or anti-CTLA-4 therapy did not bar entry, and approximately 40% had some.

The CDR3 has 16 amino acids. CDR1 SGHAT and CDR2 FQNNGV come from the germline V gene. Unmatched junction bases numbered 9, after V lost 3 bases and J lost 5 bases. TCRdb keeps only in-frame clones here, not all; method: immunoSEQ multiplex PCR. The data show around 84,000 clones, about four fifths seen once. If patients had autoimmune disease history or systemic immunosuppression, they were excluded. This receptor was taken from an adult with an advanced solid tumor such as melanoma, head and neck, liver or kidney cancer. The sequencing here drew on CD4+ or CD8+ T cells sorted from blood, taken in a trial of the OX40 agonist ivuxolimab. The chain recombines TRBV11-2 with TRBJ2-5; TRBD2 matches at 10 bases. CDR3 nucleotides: TGTGCCAGCAGCTTCTACCCCGCTAGCGGGAGTGAGACCCAGTACTTC. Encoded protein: CASSFYPASGSETQYF.